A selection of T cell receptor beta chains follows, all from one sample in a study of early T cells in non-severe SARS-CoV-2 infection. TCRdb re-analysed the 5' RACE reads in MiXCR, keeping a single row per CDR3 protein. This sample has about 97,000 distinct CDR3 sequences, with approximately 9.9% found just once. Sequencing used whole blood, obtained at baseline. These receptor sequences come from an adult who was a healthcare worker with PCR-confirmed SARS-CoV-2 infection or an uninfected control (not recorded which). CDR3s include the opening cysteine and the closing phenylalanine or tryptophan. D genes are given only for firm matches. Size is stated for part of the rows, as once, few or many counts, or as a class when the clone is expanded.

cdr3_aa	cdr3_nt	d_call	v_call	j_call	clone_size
CSARKSQGANTGELFF	TGCAGTGCTAGAAAATCACAGGGGGCGAACACCGGGGAGCTGTTTTTT	TRBD1	TRBV20-1	TRBJ2-2	.
CASSGVPVVYEQFF	TGTGCCAGCAGTGGTGTCCCAGTCGTGTATGAGCAGTTCTTC	.	TRBV27	TRBJ2-1	few
CASSFGPAHLHF	TGTGCCAGCAGCTTTGGGCCAGCGCACCTCCACTTT	.	TRBV11-2	TRBJ1-6	.
CASSLYRDTRLFF	TGTGCCAGCAGCCTTTACCGGGACACGCGGCTGTTTTTT	.	TRBV14	TRBJ2-2	.
CASKPGGTEAFF	TGTGCCAGCAAACCGGGGGGCACTGAAGCTTTCTTT	.	TRBV2	TRBJ1-1	many
CASRRDKNTEAFF	TGTGCCAGCAGGAGGGACAAGAACACTGAAGCTTTCTTT	.	TRBV7-2	TRBJ1-1	.
CASSLARRDNEQFF	TGTGCCAGCAGCCTCGCAAGGCGGGACAATGAGCAGTTCTTC	.	TRBV7-3	TRBJ2-1	.
CASSPGRTEPYGYTF	TGCGCCAGCAGCCCTGGAAGGACGGAACCCTATGGCTACACCTTC	.	TRBV5-1	TRBJ1-2	few
CASSLAKGNTEAFF	TGTGCCAGCAGCTTAGCGAAGGGGAACACTGAAGCTTTCTTT	.	TRBV7-8	TRBJ1-1	.
CASSLPGEEDYEQYF	TGTGCCAGCAGCTTACCGGGAGAAGAAGACTACGAGCAGTACTTC	.	TRBV5-6	TRBJ2-7	few
CASSTTQGSQETQYF	TGTGCCAGCAGCACAACACAAGGCAGTCAAGAGACCCAGTACTTC	.	TRBV7-9	TRBJ2-5	few
CATPRGGLAGAEQFF	TGTGCCACCCCCAGGGGGGGACTAGCGGGAGCTGAGCAGTTCTTC	TRBD2	TRBV7-9	TRBJ2-1	few
CASRTTNTGELFF	TGCGCCAGCCGAACTACGAACACCGGGGAGCTGTTTTTT	.	TRBV10-2	TRBJ2-2	many
CASTVTDNNRNTQYF	TGTGCCAGCACTGTAACTGACAACAACCGTAATACGCAGTATTTT	.	TRBV6-2/TRBV6-3	TRBJ2-3	many
CASSPEVVNEQFF	TGTGCCAGCAGCCCAGAAGTTGTAAATGAGCAGTTCTTC	.	TRBV3-1	TRBJ2-1	.
CSAARQNEQFF	TGCAGCGCTGCCAGACAGAATGAGCAGTTCTTC	.	TRBV29-1	TRBJ2-1	.
CASNQQGTSYEQYF	TGTGCCAGCAATCAACAGGGGACCTCCTACGAGCAGTACTTC	TRBD1	TRBV2	TRBJ2-7	.
CSASMVTYEQYF	TGCAGTGCTAGCATGGTAACCTACGAGCAGTACTTC	.	TRBV20-1	TRBJ2-7	few
CASSLDRASIEAFF	TGCGCCAGCAGCTTGGACAGGGCATCGATTGAAGCTTTCTTT	.	TRBV5-1	TRBJ1-1	.
CSAEKGTRLYDEQFF	TGCAGTGCCGAGAAGGGGACCCGACTTTATGATGAGCAGTTCTTC	.	TRBV20-1	TRBJ2-1	.
CALAGESNSGANVLTF	TGTGCCCTTGCGGGGGAATCTAACTCTGGGGCCAACGTCCTGACTTTC	TRBD2	TRBV7-6	TRBJ2-6	.
CASSPRVDTQYF	TGTGCCAGCAGCCCCAGGGTGGATACGCAGTATTTT	.	TRBV7-2	TRBJ2-3	few
CSVDTTNEQYF	TGCAGCGTTGATACCACAAACGAGCAGTACTTC	.	TRBV29-1	TRBJ2-7	few
CSVGRGTTNEKLFF	TGCAGCGTTGGAAGAGGGACAACTAATGAAAAACTGTTTTTT	.	TRBV29-1	TRBJ1-4	.
CATSDVDRGEAFF	TGTGCCACCAGTGATGTGGACAGGGGTGAAGCTTTCTTT	TRBD1	TRBV24-1	TRBJ1-1	few
CASSQRGFNTGELFF	TGTGCCAGCAGTCAGCGGGGGTTTAACACCGGGGAGCTGTTTTTT	TRBD2	TRBV7-8	TRBJ2-2	.
CAWKGWREQFF	TGTGCCTGGAAAGGGTGGCGGGAACAGTTCTTC	.	TRBV30	TRBJ2-1	.
CASRWTGEETQYF	TGTGCCAGCAGATGGACAGGTGAAGAGACCCAGTACTTC	TRBD1	TRBV12-3/TRBV12-4	TRBJ2-5	few
CAISGDRYNEQFF	TGTGCCATCAGTGGGGACAGGTACAATGAGCAGTTCTTC	TRBD1	TRBV10-3	TRBJ2-1	few
CASSLGYFRSPGELFF	TGTGCCAGCAGCTTAGGTTATTTCAGGTCGCCCGGGGAGCTGTTTTTT	.	TRBV11-2	TRBJ2-2	once
CSVAFSTYEQYF	TGCAGCGTTGCTTTTTCCACCTACGAGCAGTACTTC	.	TRBV29-1	TRBJ2-7	many
CASSWGLAADTQYF	TGTGCCAGCAGCTGGGGACTAGCCGCAGATACGCAGTATTTT	TRBD2	TRBV5-4	TRBJ2-3	few
CASSLGRDRVTDTQYF	TGTGCCAGCAGCTTAGGCCGGGACAGGGTTACAGATACGCAGTATTTT	TRBD1	TRBV11-2	TRBJ2-3	few
CASSPVNVETQYF	TGTGCCAGCAGCCCCGTCAATGTGGAGACCCAGTACTTC	.	TRBV6-6	TRBJ2-5	many
CASSHSLDRANTEAFF	TGTGCCAGCAGTCATTCCCTGGACAGGGCCAACACTGAAGCTTTCTTT	TRBD1	TRBV7-9	TRBJ1-1	.
CAWKGPLASNEQFF	TGTGCCTGGAAGGGACCCTTAGCGAGCAATGAGCAGTTCTTC	.	TRBV30	TRBJ2-1	.
CGTGTYEQYF	TGTGGGACAGGCACCTACGAGCAGTACTTC	TRBD1	TRBV20-1	TRBJ2-7	.
CASSLAWETQYF	TGCGCCAGCAGCTTGGCCTGGGAGACCCAGTACTTC	.	TRBV5-1	TRBJ2-5	many
CASSPLLGNGYTF	TGTGCCAGCAGCCCACTCCTCGGGAACGGCTACACCTTC	.	TRBV28	TRBJ1-2	.
CATSYGQNNYGYTF	TGTGCCACCTCTTACGGACAGAACAACTATGGCTACACCTTC	.	TRBV3-1	TRBJ1-2	.
CASSFEGRGTDTQYF	TGTGCCAGCAGCTTTGAGGGGCGCGGCACAGATACGCAGTATTTT	.	TRBV7-9	TRBJ2-3	few
CASSLADRSIGPDTQYF	TGTGCCAGCAGTTTAGCCGACAGGAGTATCGGACCAGATACGCAGTATTTT	.	TRBV27	TRBJ2-3	.
CASSEYSSNEQFF	TGCGCCAGCAGTGAGTACAGCTCCAATGAGCAGTTCTTC	.	TRBV10-1	TRBJ2-1	many
CASSPGPSGSYNSPLHF	TGCGCCAGCAGCCCGGGGCCCTCGGGCTCCTATAATTCACCCCTCCACTTT	.	TRBV5-1	TRBJ1-6	few
CASSQPSLGIETQYF	TGTGCCAGCAGCCAACCTAGTCTTGGGATCGAGACCCAGTACTTC	.	TRBV3-1	TRBJ2-5	many
CASRDRGSSGANVLTF	TGTGCCAGCAGGGACAGGGGATCCTCTGGGGCCAACGTCCTGACTTTC	TRBD1	TRBV2	TRBJ2-6	few
CASSDPSSNTEAFF	TGCGCCAGCAGTGACCCTTCGTCGAACACTGAAGCTTTCTTT	.	TRBV10-2	TRBJ1-1	few